The following is a T cell receptor (beta chain) sequence with its context. No antigen is known for it. The CDR3 runs to 10 residues. The J segment lost 15 bases and the V segment lost 7 bases, leaving 6 bases of the junction unmatched. Germline-derived CDR1 and CDR2 are SEHNR and FQNEAQ (reference sequence). Measured with immunoSEQ multiplex PCR; TCRdb has only the in-frame clones, and not every one. The sample has under 200,000 clones, about 90% seen once. This entry is derived from a study of cytomegalovirus exposure and HLA in healthy donors. Broader study findings: Rarity marked most TCR sequences, yet some public TCRs occurred in many donors. Under in vitro conditions, a few CMV-associated chains were confirmed as specific for CMV antigens. According to a subsequent analysis, TCR clusters from the first cohort were inclined to appear together in the 110 or so validation repertoires.

The donors were part of the validation cohort of roughly 130 subjects. That cohort was separate from the first cohort, which comprised under 750 subjects. This TCR was sampled from a woman aged 18 to 35 in good health and CMV-seropositive. The specimen was PBMCs. The V gene is TRBV7-9, the J gene TRBJ2-1; 7 bases line up with TRBD1. The CDR3 loop reads CASTGQVLFF. The CDR3 bases are TGTGCCAGCACCGGACAGGTCCTGTTCTTC.